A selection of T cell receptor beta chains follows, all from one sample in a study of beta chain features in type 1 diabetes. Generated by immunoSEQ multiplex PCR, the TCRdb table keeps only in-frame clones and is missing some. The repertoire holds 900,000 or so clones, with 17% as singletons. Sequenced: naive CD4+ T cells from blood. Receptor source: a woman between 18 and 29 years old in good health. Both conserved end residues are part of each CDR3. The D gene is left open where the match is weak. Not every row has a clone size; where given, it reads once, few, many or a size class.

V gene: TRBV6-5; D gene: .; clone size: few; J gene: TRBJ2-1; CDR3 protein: CASSYSQIHNEQFF; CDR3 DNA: TGTGCCAGCAGTTACTCCCAGATCCACAATGAGCAGTTCTTC
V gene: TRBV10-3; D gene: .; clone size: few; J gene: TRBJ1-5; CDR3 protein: CATNRDWNQPQHF; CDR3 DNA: TGTGCCACAAACAGGGATTGGAATCAGCCCCAGCATTTT
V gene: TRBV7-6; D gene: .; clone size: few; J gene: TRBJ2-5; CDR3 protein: CASSLAHETQYF; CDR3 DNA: TGTGCCAGCAGCTTAGCGCACGAGACCCAGTACTTC
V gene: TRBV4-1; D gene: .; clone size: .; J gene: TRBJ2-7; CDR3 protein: CASSHLVLPTYEQYF; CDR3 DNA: TGCGCCAGCAGCCACCTAGTGCTACCAACCTACGAGCAGTACTTC
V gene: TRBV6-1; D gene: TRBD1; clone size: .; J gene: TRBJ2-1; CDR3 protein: CASKRQGKNEQFF; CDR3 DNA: TGTGCCAGCAAACGACAGGGGAAGAATGAGCAGTTCTTC
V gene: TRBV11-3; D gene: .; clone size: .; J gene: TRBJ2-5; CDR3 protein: CASSLVSPQYF; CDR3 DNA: TGTGCCAGCAGCTTAGTTTCTCCCCAGTACTTC
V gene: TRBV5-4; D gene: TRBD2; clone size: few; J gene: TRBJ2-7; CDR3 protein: CASSDTTSGNYGQYF; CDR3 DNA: TGTGCCAGCAGCGATACGACTAGCGGGAACTACGGACAGTACTTC
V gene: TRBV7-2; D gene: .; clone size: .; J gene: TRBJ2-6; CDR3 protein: CASSFEVRSGANVLTF; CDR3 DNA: TGTGCCAGCAGCTTTGAGGTCCGCTCTGGGGCCAACGTCCTGACTTTC
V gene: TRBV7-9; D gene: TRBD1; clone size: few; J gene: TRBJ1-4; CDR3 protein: CASSLTTGGLEKLFF; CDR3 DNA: TGTGCCAGCAGCTTAACGACAGGGGGCTTGGAAAAACTGTTTTTT
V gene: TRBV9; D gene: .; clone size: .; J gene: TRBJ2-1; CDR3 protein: CASSVDGTGNNEQFF; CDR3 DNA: TGTGCCAGCAGCGTAGACGGGACTGGCAACAATGAGCAGTTCTTC
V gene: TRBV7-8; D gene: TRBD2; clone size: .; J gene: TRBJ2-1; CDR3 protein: CASSARPSGLAENNEQFF; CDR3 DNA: TGTGCCAGCAGCGCCCGACCCTCGGGACTAGCGGAAAACAATGAGCAGTTCTTC
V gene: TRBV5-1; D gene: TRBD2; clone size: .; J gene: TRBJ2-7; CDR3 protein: CASSSSLGTSLYEQYF; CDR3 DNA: TGCGCCAGCAGCTCATCCCTCGGGACTAGCCTCTACGAGCAGTACTTC
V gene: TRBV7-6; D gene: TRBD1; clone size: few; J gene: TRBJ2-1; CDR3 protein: CASSLPGTGFNEQFF; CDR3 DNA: TGTGCCAGCAGCTTACCTGGGACAGGGTTCAATGAGCAGTTCTTC
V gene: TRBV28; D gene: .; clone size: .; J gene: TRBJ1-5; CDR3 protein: CASSGGSRPQHF; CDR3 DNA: TGTGCCAGCAGTGGGGGGAGTCGGCCCCAGCATTTT
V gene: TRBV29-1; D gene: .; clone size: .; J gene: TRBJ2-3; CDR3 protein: CSVGPANTDTQYF; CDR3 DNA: TGCAGCGTTGGGCCAGCCAACACAGATACGCAGTATTTT
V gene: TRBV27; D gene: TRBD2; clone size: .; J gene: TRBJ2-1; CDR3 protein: CASSLRLAGGYNEQFF; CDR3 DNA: TGTGCCAGCAGTTTAAGACTAGCGGGAGGCTACAATGAGCAGTTCTTC
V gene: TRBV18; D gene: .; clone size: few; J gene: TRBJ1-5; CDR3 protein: CASSPGPHWPQHF; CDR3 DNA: TGTGCCAGCTCACCCGGGCCGCATTGGCCCCAGCATTTT
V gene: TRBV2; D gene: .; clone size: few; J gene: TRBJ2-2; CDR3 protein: CASSEARGPPNTGELFF; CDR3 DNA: TGTGCCAGCAGTGAAGCGCGGGGCCCCCCGAACACCGGGGAGCTGTTTTTT
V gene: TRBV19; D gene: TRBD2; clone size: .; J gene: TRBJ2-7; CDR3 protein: CASSGRDYEQYF; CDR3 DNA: TGTGCCAGTAGCGGGAGGGACTACGAGCAGTACTTC
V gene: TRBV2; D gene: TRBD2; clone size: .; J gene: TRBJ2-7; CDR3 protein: CASSVGSGRSYEQYF; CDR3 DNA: TGTGCTAGCAGTGTCGGTAGCGGGAGGTCTTACGAGCAGTACTTC
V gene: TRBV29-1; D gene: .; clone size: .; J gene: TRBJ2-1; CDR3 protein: CSVEAGNEQFF; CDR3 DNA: TGCAGCGTTGAAGCCGGGAATGAGCAGTTCTTC
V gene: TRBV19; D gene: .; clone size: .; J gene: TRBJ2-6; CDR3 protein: CASSIWGSGANVLTF; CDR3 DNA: TGTGCCAGTAGTATTTGGGGCTCTGGGGCCAACGTCCTGACTTTC
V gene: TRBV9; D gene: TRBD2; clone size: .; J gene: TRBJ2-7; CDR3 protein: CASSAGLADIYEQYF; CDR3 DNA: TGTGCCAGCAGCGCAGGACTAGCGGACATCTACGAGCAGTACTTC
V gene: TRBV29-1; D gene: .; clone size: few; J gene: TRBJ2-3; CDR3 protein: CSLVGGPTIDTQYF; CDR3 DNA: TGCAGCCTTGTGGGGGGCCCAACAATAGATACGCAGTATTTT
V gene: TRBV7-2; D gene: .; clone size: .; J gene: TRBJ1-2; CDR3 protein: CASSLAGHGGGYTF; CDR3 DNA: TGTGCCAGCAGCTTAGCGGGACATGGTGGTGGCTACACCTTC
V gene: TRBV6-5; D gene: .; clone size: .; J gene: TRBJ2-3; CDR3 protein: CASRGTDTQYF; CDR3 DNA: TGTGCCAGCAGGGGCACAGATACGCAGTATTTT
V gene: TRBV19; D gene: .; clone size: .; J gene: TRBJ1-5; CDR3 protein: CASTPFGGRGNQPQHF; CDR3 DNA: TGTGCCAGTACCCCCTTCGGGGGGCGCGGCAATCAGCCCCAGCATTTT
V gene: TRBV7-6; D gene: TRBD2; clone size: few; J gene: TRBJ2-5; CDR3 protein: CASSLRLAGPGETQYF; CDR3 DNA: TGTGCCAGCAGCCTCCGACTAGCGGGTCCAGGGGAGACCCAGTACTTC
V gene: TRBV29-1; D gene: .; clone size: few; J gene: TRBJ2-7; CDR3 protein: CSVEGNYEQYF; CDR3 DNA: TGCAGCGTTGAAGGGAACTACGAGCAGTACTTC
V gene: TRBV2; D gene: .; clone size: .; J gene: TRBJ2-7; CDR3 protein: CASGGGGRRLYEQYF; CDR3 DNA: TGTGCCAGCGGGGGAGGGGGCCGACGGCTTTACGAGCAGTACTTC
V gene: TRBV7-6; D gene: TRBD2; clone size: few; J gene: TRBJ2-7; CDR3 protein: CASSLQRLAGGSEQYF; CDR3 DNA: TGTGCCAGCAGCTTACAGCGACTAGCGGGAGGTAGCGAGCAGTACTTC
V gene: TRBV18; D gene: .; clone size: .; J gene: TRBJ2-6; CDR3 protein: CASSILDPGSGANVLTF; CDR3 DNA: TGTGCCAGCTCAATTTTAGATCCGGGCTCTGGGGCCAACGTCCTGACTTTC
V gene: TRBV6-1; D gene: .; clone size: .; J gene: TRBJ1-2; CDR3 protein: CASSDGVLFYGYTF; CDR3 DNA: TGTGCCAGCAGTGACGGGGTTCTCTTCTATGGCTACACCTTC
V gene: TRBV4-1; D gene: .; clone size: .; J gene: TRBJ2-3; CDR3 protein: CATQLAPGPVTQYF; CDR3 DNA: TGCGCCACCCAACTTGCGCCAGGGCCTGTAACGCAGTATTTT
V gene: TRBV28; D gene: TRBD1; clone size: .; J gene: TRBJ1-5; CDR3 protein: CASSLGDREGQPQHF; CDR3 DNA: TGTGCCAGCAGTTTAGGGGACAGGGAAGGTCAGCCCCAGCATTTT
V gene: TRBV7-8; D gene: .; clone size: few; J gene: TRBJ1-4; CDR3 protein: CASSLRVEGEKLFF; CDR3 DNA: TGTGCCAGCAGCCTCAGGGTGGAGGGTGAAAAACTGTTTTTT
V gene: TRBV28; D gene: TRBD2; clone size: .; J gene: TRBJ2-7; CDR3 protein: CASRTPGGWEQYF; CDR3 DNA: TGTGCCAGCAGAACCCCGGGAGGTTGGGAGCAGTACTTC
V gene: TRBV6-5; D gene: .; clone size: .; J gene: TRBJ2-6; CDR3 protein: CASTQTLSGANVLTF; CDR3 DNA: TGTGCCAGCACCCAGACACTGTCTGGGGCCAACGTCCTGACTTTC
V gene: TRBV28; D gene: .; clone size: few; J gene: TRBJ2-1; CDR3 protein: CASSLWGGPYNEQFF; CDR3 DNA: TGTGCCAGCAGTTTATGGGGCGGACCGTACAATGAGCAGTTCTTC
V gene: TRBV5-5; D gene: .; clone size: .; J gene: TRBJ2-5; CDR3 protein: CASSSRETQYF; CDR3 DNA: TGTGCCAGCAGCTCTAGAGAGACCCAGTACTTC
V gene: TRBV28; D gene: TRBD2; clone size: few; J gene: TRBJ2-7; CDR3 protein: CASSLGGSGIYEQYF; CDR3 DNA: TGTGCCAGCAGCCTAGGCGGGAGTGGGATCTACGAGCAGTACTTC
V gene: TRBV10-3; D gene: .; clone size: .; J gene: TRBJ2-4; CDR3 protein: CAISSTGVDIQYF; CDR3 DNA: TGTGCCATCAGTTCTACGGGAGTGGACATTCAGTACTTC
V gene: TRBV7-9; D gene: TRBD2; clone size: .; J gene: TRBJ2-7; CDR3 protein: CASSLDAGAYEQYF; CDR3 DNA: TGTGCCAGCAGCTTAGATGCGGGAGCGTACGAGCAGTACTTC
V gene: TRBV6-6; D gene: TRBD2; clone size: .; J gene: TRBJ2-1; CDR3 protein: CASSYGTSGRDEQFF; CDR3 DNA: TGTGCCAGCAGTTACGGGACTAGCGGGAGGGATGAGCAGTTCTTC
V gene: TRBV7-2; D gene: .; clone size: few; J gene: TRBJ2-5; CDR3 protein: CASSLRRTPQETQYF; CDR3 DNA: TGTGCCAGCAGCTTACGTAGGACCCCCCAAGAGACCCAGTACTTC
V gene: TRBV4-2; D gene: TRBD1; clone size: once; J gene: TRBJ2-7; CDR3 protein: CASSQAGTGGTEQYF; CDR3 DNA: TGTGCCAGCAGCCAAGCCGGGACAGGGGGCACCGAGCAGTACTTC
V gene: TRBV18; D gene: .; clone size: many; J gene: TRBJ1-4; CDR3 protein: CASSPTENEKLFF; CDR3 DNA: TGTGCCAGCTCACCGACAGAGAATGAAAAACTGTTTTTT
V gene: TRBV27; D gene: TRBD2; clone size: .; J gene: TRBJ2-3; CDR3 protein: CASRSPGLAGPGGTDTQYF; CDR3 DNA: TGTGCCAGCAGATCTCCGGGACTAGCGGGGCCGGGAGGCACAGATACGCAGTATTTT
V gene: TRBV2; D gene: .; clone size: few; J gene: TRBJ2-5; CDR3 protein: CASSEQETQYF; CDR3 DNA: TGTGCCAGCAGTGAGCAGGAGACCCAGTACTTC
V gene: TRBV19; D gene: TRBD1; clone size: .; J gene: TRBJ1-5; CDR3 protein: CASSTRDSASNQPQHF; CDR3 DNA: TGTGCCAGTAGTACGAGGGACAGCGCTAGCAATCAGCCCCAGCATTTT
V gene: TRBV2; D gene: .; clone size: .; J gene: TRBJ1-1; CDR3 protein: CASRRGSGTEAFF; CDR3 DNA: TGTGCCAGCCGAAGGGGGTCGGGCACTGAAGCTTTCTTT
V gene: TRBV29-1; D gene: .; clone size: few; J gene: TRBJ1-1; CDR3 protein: CSVGLVRNAEAFF; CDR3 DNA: TGCAGCGTTGGGCTGGTACGGAACGCTGAAGCTTTCTTT
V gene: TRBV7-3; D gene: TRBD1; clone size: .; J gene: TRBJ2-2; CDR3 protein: CASSSGQGSFTGELFF; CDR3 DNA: TGTGCCAGCAGCTCCGGACAGGGCTCATTCACCGGGGAGCTGTTTTTT
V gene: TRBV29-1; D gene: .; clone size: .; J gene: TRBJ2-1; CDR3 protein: CSVHMGRNEQFF; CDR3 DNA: TGCAGCGTCCACATGGGGCGGAATGAGCAGTTCTTC
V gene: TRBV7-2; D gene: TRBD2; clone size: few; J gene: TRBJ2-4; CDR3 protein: CASSIAGGPGYIQYF; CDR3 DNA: TGTGCCAGCAGTATAGCGGGAGGGCCGGGCTACATTCAGTACTTC